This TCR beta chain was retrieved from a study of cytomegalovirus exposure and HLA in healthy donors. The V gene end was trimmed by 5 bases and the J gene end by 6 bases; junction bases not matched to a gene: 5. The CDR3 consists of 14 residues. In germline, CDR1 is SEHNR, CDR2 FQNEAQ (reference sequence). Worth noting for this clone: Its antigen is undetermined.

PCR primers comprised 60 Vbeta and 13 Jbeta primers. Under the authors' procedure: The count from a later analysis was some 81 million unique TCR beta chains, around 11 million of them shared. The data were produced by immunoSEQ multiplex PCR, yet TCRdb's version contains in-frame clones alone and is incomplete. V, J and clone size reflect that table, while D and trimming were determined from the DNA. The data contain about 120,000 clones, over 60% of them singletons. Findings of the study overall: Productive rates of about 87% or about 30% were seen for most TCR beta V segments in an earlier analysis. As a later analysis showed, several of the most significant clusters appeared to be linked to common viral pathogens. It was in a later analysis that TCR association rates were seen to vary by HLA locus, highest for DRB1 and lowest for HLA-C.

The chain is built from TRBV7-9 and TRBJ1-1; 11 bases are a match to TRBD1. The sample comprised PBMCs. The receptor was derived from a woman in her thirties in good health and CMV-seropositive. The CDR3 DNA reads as TGTGCCAGCAGCAGGGGACAGGGGGTGGCTGAAGCTTTCTTT. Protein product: CASSRGQGVAEAFF.